This T cell receptor beta chain was observed in a study of blood T cell repertoires in COVID-19 (TCRdb year 2020). For context, the study as a whole: Collaborator samples came from the United States, Italy and Spain and covered acute and convalescent phases of COVID-19. Deeply sampled blood TCRbeta repertoires from subjects exposed to, actively infected with, or recovered from COVID-19 were included in the dataset. Where available, HLA class I and class II types were obtained from metadata supplied by the sample provider rather than from assay-based typing. Samples came from the ongoing ImmuneRACE study (first 160 participants) plus 1,254 subjects from 6 global collaborators. A freely available public database, intended as a resource for researchers studying the immune response to SARS-CoV-2, is where the repertoires were released. The sample metadata nearly always contained a de-identified subject ID, COVID-19 status, age in years and sex. The material from the prospective study consisted of cDNA or gDNA derived from T cells, B-cell-depleted T cells, or PBMCs. The study at large found these results: The amount of clinical and demographic metadata varied by source and participant and was provided uncurated.

With respect to this clone: Its antigen has not been determined. Base qualities are not provided; no much larger clone lies one nucleotide away.

From its cysteine to its phenylalanine, the CDR3 spans 15 amino acids. Only the CDR3 portion is preserved as DNA: 45 bases, with reading frame beginning at the first base. V is pared back by 2 bases and J by 6 bases, with 14 bases lying between the germline termini. As encoded in the germline V gene, CDR1 is MNHEY while CDR2 is SVGAGI. TCRbeta CDR3 regions were amplified from genomic DNA using the immunoSEQ Assay, a bias-controlled multiplex PCR. Per the authors' processing: Within the assay, amplification of reference gene primers was used to estimate how many nucleated cells each sample contained. To quantify the absolute abundance of each unique TCRbeta CDR3 rearrangement, sequence reads were collapsed and filtered. Productive Simpson clonality was computed per sample as the square root of Simpson's diversity index over productive rearrangements. This is the immuneACCESS table as TCRdb keeps it, with only in-frame sequences that have V and J called. A part of the clones is gone; compared with another copy, unresolved V genes explain less than half, and the rest is unexplained. The V and J calls and clone size are taken from that table; D and trimming were inferred from the DNA. For this sample the table gives roughly 330,000 clones, of which over 75% were detected only once. The ten largest account for more than 9% of the sample.

Participants in the prospective study were aged about 18 to 95 years, lived in 24 United States geographic areas, and enrolled through a virtual design. In the prospective study, participants were assigned to cohorts based on the clinical history participants reported in a screening survey and a study questionnaire. ImmuneRACE Cohort 3 recovered participants were defined by two consecutive negative NP/OP PCR tests, healthcare professional clearance, or symptom resolution. Each participant in the prospective study had whole blood, serum and a nasopharyngeal or oropharyngeal swab collected by mobile phlebotomists. Additional blood draws and questionnaires over an approximately two-month period could optionally be provided by prospective study participants. Blood samples from the prospective study were shipped frozen or at room temperature prior to DNA extraction.

This receptor was identified in a young woman who had recovered from COVID-19. The chain joins TRBV6-5 to TRBJ2-1; the D segment could be TRBD2, given 6 matching bases. The sequencing sample was made of PBMCs or T cells enriched from blood (not recorded which). The sequenced DNA is TGTGCCAGCAGTTACGGGAGCGGGTTTCGCAATGAGCAGTTCTTC. This gives the protein CASSYGSGFRNEQFF.